This T cell receptor (beta chain) was captured in a study of T cells in Graves' hyperthyroidism and ophthalmopathy. RNA transcripts provided the source from which TCR beta CDR3 regions were amplified. HTBI primers were used for first-round RT-PCR of the TCR CDR3. TCRdb recomputed calls from the multiplex PCR reads with MiXCR, one row per CDR3 protein. The top ten clones hold around 9.3% of a sample with about 840,000 distinct CDR3 sequences, over 35% of them seen once. CDR1 is SEHNR, CDR2 FQNEAQ, per germline (reference sequence). The CDR3 runs to 15 residues. V was clipped by 1 base and J by 8 bases; unmatched bases: 5. This clonotype was detected many times.

The specimen sequenced was blood. The origin of this receptor is a man aged 18 to 29 with Graves' hyperthyroidism. The V gene is TRBV7-9, the J gene TRBJ2-6; 7 nucleotides agree with TRBD2. CDR3 nucleotide sequence: TGTGCCAGCAGCTTAGAGGCGGGGGTTCCCAACGTCCTGACTTTC. Translated: CASSLEAGVPNVLTF.